The 10 T cell receptor beta chains presented below share a single source sample, sequenced in a study of vaccination and CD4 T cells after COVID-19. Researchers used the Oncomine TCR Beta short-read assay to sequence DNA from cultured CD4+ T cells. TCRdb processed the PCR reads anew with MiXCR; each CDR3 protein has one entry. The sample holds about 23,000 distinct CDR3 sequences, approximately 67% seen once. Indicated treatment: approximately 10-day PBMC culture with coronavirus spike peptide pools or control peptides (ViraFEST assay). These receptors' targets are unknown. This specimen consisted of CD4+ T cells from blood, cultured in vitro, obtained after SARS-CoV-2 vaccination. These receptors came from a human donor who received a COVID-19 vaccine.

The gene calls are TRBV19 and TRBJ2-3; D unclear. The CDR3 runs 17 residues. Trimming left V 2 bases short and J 6 bases short, with 21 bases between. Germline V gene lookup returns CDR1 LNHDA and CDR2 SQIVND (reference sequence). The CDR3 DNA reads as TGTGCCAGTAGTATAACGTTACTCACCATTCCCAGGGATACGCAGTATTTT. It translates to CASSITLLTIPRDTQYF.

The sample holds a few counts of this clonotype. The DNA for the CDR3 is TGCAGTGCTCTCCGGGGAGCTCAGGGGGAGACCCAGTACTTC. Amino acid sequence: CSALRGAQGETQYF. This chain links TRBV20-1 with TRBJ2-5, with D possibly TRBD1 on 6 matching bases. The CDR3 spans 14 residues. The germline CDR1 and CDR2 sequences are DFQATT and SNEGSKA (reference sequence). Trimming took off 5 bases at V and 5 bases at J, with 18 bases between the two ends.

The rearrangement uses TRBV10-3 and TRBJ1-2; D not resolved. Germline-derived CDR1 and CDR2 are ENHRY and SYGVKD. The CDR3 extends over 13 amino acids. Trimming removed 3 bases from V and 8 bases from J, with 13 bases in between. CDR3 bases: TGTGCCATCAGTGAACACCGAGAAGGGGGCTACACCTTC. Amino acids: CAISEHREGGYTF.

J is TRBJ2-3 and V is TRBV9, with D hard to call. This CDR3 region has 12 residues. V lost 7 bases and J 2 bases, leaving 8 bases between the germline ends. CDR1 SGDLS and CDR2 YYNGEE come from the germline V gene. In DNA, the CDR3 is TGTGCCAGCGGAGACCTCACAGATACGCAGTATTTT. This codes for CASGDLTDTQYF.

The V and J genes are TRBV5-1 and TRBJ2-3, with 13 positions matching TRBD2. The CDR3 sequence is 16 residues long. Germline trimming cut 4 bases from V and 4 bases from J; bases unmatched to any gene: 6. In germline, CDR1 is SGHRS, CDR2 YFSETQ. The CDR3 coding sequence is TGCGCCAGCAGCCCGCAGACTAGCGGGGGGTCAGATACGCAGTATTTT. This gives the protein CASSPQTSGGSDTQYF.

The rearrangement uses TRBV2 and TRBJ1-5; D call uncertain. This CDR3 is built from 14 residues. Germline values: CDR1 SNHLY, CDR2 FYNNEI. Trimming cost V 6 bases and J 1 base, with 10 bases left between them. The CDR3 reads CASRVGPSNQPQHF. The CDR3 DNA is TGTGCCAGCAGAGTCGGACCGAGCAATCAGCCCCAGCATTTT. The full variable domain, rest sourced from reference TRBV2 and TRBJ1-5, is EPEVTQTPSHQVTQMGQEVILRCVPISNHLYFYWYRQILGQKVEFLVSFYNNEISEKSEIFDDQFSVERPDGSNFTLKIRSTKLEDSAMYFCASRVGPSNQPQHFGDGTRLSIL.

This clonotype occurred a few times. V and J are TRBV20-1 and TRBJ2-6; D not certain. The CDR3 sequence is 13 residues long. Per the germline V gene, CDR1 is DFQATT and CDR2 is SNEGSKA (reference sequence). Trimming shortened V by 5 bases and J by 2 bases, and 7 bases separated the two germline ends. In DNA, the CDR3 is TGCAGTGCTTTCCAGCCTGGGGCCAACGTCCTGACTTTC. This translates into CSAFQPGANVLTF.

This clonotype was recorded once. CDR3 amino acids: CASSYSLRGEETQYF. The CDR3 region has the DNA TGTGCCAGCAGTTACTCGCTGAGGGGTGAGGAGACCCAGTACTTC. The chain employs TRBV6-5 and TRBJ2-5; D might be TRBD1 or TRBD2, each matching 5 bases. There are 15 residues in the CDR3. CDR1 and CDR2 from the germline V gene are MNHEY and SVGAGI. Trimming took 0 bases from V and 5 from J, leaving 13 bases between them.

This chain uses TRBV30 with TRBJ1-3; no clear D gene. The V end was cut by 2 bases, the J end by 4 bases, with 6 bases between. CDR3 length: 12 amino acids. Germline-derived CDR1 and CDR2 are GTSNPN and SVGIG (reference sequence). The CDR3 is CAWSRGGNTIYF. The CDR3 DNA sequence: TGTGCCTGGAGTCGTGGGGGAAACACCATATATTTT.

The chain is built from TRBV12-5 and TRBJ1-6; D call uncertain. The ends were cut back, 1 base at V and 5 bases at J, with 15 bases in the middle. Germline V CDR1 and CDR2: LGHNT, FRNRAP. This CDR3 has 17 residues. CDR3 in DNA: TGTGCTAGTGGTTTGGCTCGTGGGATAACAAATAATTCACCCCTCCACTTT. Its translation: CASGLARGITNNSPLHF.